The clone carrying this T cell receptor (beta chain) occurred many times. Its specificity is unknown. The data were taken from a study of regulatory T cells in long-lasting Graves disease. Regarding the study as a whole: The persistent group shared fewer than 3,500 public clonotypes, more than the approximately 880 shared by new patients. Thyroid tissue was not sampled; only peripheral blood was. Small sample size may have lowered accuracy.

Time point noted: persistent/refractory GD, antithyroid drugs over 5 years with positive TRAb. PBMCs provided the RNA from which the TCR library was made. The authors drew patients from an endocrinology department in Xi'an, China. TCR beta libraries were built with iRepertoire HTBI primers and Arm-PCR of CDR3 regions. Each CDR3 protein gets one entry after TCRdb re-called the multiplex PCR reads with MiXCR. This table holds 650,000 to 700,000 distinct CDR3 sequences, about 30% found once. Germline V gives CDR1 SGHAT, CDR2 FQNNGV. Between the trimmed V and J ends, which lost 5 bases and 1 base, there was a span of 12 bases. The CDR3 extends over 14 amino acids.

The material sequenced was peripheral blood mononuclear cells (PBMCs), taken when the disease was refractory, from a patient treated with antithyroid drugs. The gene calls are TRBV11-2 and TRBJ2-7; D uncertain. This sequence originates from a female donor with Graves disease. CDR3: CASSVSGVSYEQYF. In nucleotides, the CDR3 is TGTGCCAGCAGCGTGAGTGGAGTATCCTACGAGCAGTACTTC.